This entry describes one TCR beta chain. The CDR3 runs 17 residues. Trimming cost V 5 bases and J 6 bases, with 23 bases left between them. The germline gives CDR1 SGHTA, CDR2 FQGNSA. This sample stems from a study of blood T cell repertoires in COVID-19. The data were produced by immunoSEQ multiplex PCR, yet TCRdb's version contains in-frame clones alone and is incomplete. In the table there are under 300,000 clones, 70% to 85% of which are singletons. The sequenced sample was peripheral blood. The receptor was isolated from a woman of 80 years or more with acute or convalescent COVID-19. The chain uses TRBV7-2 and TRBJ2-1; D perhaps matches TRBD2 (6 bases). The CDR3, as DNA: TGTGCCAGCAGCCCCCCCCTTGCTAGCCGGAGGGGCAATGAGCAGTTCTTC. Residues: CASSPPLASRRGNEQFF.